The 13 T cell receptor beta chains given below trace back to one sample, sequenced in a study of blood T cell repertoires in COVID-19. The table came from immunoSEQ multiplex PCR; TCRdb's copy has only in-frame clones and leaves some out. The repertoire has approximately 270,000 clones, 70% to 90% of them found once; the top ten carry approximately 2%. The sequenced sample was PBMCs or T cells enriched from blood (not recorded which). These receptors originate from a woman aged 50 to 65 who had recovered from COVID-19.

The V call is TRBV4-1, the J call TRBJ1-2, with TRBD1 matching over 9 bases. The CDR3 loop spans 18 amino acids. Trimming cost V 0 bases and J 2 bases; bases outside gene matches: 10. Germline V gene lookup returns CDR1 MGHRA and CDR2 YSYEKL. CDR3: CASSQDRGQGRVNYGYTF. The CDR3 DNA reads TGCGCCAGCAGCCAAGATCGAGGACAGGGGCGGGTCAACTATGGCTACACCTTC.

The rearrangement links TRBV29-1 to TRBJ1-6; D ambiguous. CDR1 is SQVTM, CDR2 ANQGSEA, per germline. The V end lost 3 bases, the J end lost 9 bases, and 12 bases lay between the germline ends. There are 13 residues in the CDR3. CDR3 DNA sequence: TGCAGCGTTGATGCTGGCTCTGGTTCACCCCTCCACTTT. Translated, it gives CSVDAGSGSPLHF.

The V gene is TRBV5-1, the J gene TRBJ1-6; TRBD1 aligns across 7 bases. The germline CDR1 and CDR2 sequences are SGHRS and YFSETQ. This CDR3 has 16 amino acids. V lost 5 bases, J lost 0 bases, and 5 bases stayed unmatched. As DNA, the CDR3 is TGCGCCAGCAGTCCAGGGGGGAGCTCCTATAATTCACCCCTCCACTTT. This sequence encodes CASSPGGSSYNSPLHF. The full variable domain, its missing parts supplied by reference TRBV5-1 and TRBJ1-6, is KAGVTQTPRYLIKTRGQQVTLSCSPISGHRSVSWYQQTPGQGLQFLFEYFSETQRNKGNFPGRFSGRQFSNSRSEMNVSTLELGDSALYLCASSPGGSSYNSPLHFGNGTRLTVT.

The chain couples TRBV27 to TRBJ1-2; perhaps TRBD1 as D (5 bases). The V end was cut by 5 bases, the J end by 8 bases, with 24 bases between. The CDR3 length is 16 residues. Looked up from germline, CDR1 is MNHEY and CDR2 is SMNVEV (reference sequence). CDR3 amino acids: CASSGFRGSRFKGYTF. Written as DNA, the CDR3 is TGTGCCAGCAGTGGGTTTAGGGGCTCCAGGTTTAAAGGCTACACCTTC.

J is TRBJ2-7 and V is TRBV6-2 or TRBV6-3, with 9 bases aligning to TRBD2. V lost 2 bases and J lost 6; bases outside the gene matches: 8. From germline, CDR1 is MNHEY and CDR2 SVGEGT. The CDR3 covers 15 residues. Written as DNA, the CDR3 is TGTGCCAGCAGTTACCGGGGTAGCGGGAGTTCCGAGCAGTACTTC. Encoded protein: CASSYRGSGSSEQYF.

The gene calls are TRBV27 and TRBJ1-4; 9 nucleotides align to TRBD1. With V trimmed by 8 bases and J by 4 bases, 11 bases remained unmatched. Germline V gene lookup returns CDR1 MNHEY and CDR2 SMNVEV (reference sequence). This CDR3 has 16 amino acids. This CDR3 reads CASRKQGALVNEKLFF. The DNA for the CDR3 is TGTGCCAGCCGAAAACAGGGGGCGCTCGTTAATGAAAAACTGTTTTTT.

V gene TRBV10-3 combines with J gene TRBJ1-5; tentative D call: TRBD1 (6 bases). V was cut by 4 bases and J by 4 bases, with 14 bases left in between. Germline V gene lookup returns CDR1 ENHRY and CDR2 SYGVKD. The CDR3 loop spans 15 amino acids. CDR3 residues: CAISGAGAGNQPQHF. CDR3 nucleotides: TGTGCCATCAGTGGGGCGGGGGCTGGGAATCAGCCCCAGCATTTT.

The rearrangement links TRBV4-1 to TRBJ2-1, with 10 positions matching TRBD2. Trimming removed 0 bases from V and 7 bases from J; junction bases left unmatched: 6. This CDR3 spans 16 amino acids. From germline, CDR1 is MGHRA and CDR2 YSYEKL. The CDR3 region is CASSQEAAGGPNEQFF. The CDR3 DNA sequence: TGCGCCAGCAGCCAAGAGGCAGCGGGAGGGCCGAATGAGCAGTTCTTC.

On this clone itself: Other DNA sequences in the same sample also yield this CDR3. The chain is built from TRBV3-1 (or the pseudogene TRBV3-2) and TRBJ2-7, with D perhaps matching TRBD2 (5 bases). The germline V and J ends were trimmed by 4 bases and 1 base, with 8 bases remaining between them. The length of the CDR3 is 13 residues. Germline values: CDR1 LGHDT, CDR2 YNNKEL (reference sequence). This CDR3 is CASSRSGSYEQYF. CDR3 coding DNA: TGTGCCAGCAGCCGCAGCGGATCCTACGAGCAGTACTTC.

DNA of the CDR3: TGTGCCAGCAGTTTAGAGTACTATGGCTACACCTTC. It translates to CASSLEYYGYTF. The gene calls are TRBV28 and TRBJ1-2; D not resolved. The CDR3 loop spans 12 amino acids. CDR1 is MDHEN and CDR2 is SYDVKM in the germline V gene. V lost 2 bases and J 3 bases, leaving 4 bases between the germline ends.

Only one count was recorded for this clone. CDR3 sequence reads: CASSFGQGFSEQFF. In DNA, the CDR3 is TGTGCCAGCAGCTTCGGACAGGGTTTCAGTGAGCAGTTCTTC. This chain uses TRBV11-2 with TRBJ2-1, with 8 bases identical to TRBD1. CDR3 length: 14 amino acids. Germline V gives CDR1 SGHAT, CDR2 FQNNGV. V shed 3 bases, J shed 9 bases, and the junction held 7 bases outside the gene matches.

This clone was detected only once. This rearrangement joins TRBV12-3 or TRBV12-4 to TRBJ1-1; D uncertain. The CDR3 loop spans 13 amino acids. Trimming took 3 bases from V and 0 from J, leaving 5 bases between them. The CDR3 reads CASSLQMNTEAFF. CDR3 in DNA: TGTGCCAGCAGTTTGCAGATGAACACTGAAGCTTTCTTT.

V usage is TRBV6-1 and J usage is TRBJ2-3; 8 bases are shared with TRBD2. V was clipped by 2 bases and J by 5 bases; unmatched bases: 9. This CDR3 region has 16 residues. Germline-derived CDR1 and CDR2 are MNHNS and SASEGT. The CDR3 here is CASSEISGNAKDTQYF. In DNA form, the CDR3 reads TGTGCCAGCAGTGAAATTAGCGGGAACGCTAAAGATACGCAGTATTTT.